This T cell receptor beta chain appears in the sequencing data of a study of shared clonotypes between healthy human individuals. Study conclusions and caveats: Tissues were not sampled, only blood, and their repertoires likely differ. Four donors shared about 4.8% of their naive CD4 clonotypes. Relative to clonotypes present in all four donors, those not shared had lower generation probabilities.

Between the trimmed V and J ends, which lost 5 bases and 2 bases, there was a span of 14 bases. From germline, CDR1 is SGHTA and CDR2 FQGNSA. The CDR3 runs to 15 residues. In the authors' workflow: With immunoSEQ giving junction-only sequences and no quality scores, filtering differed. Sequencing was performed with immunoSEQ multiplex PCR; in TCRdb, only in-frame clones are kept and a portion is missing. V, J and clone size reflect that table, while D and trimming were determined from the DNA. The table lists 150,000 to 200,000 clones, around 63% of them singletons. In the case of this clone: What it recognizes is unknown.

V and J are TRBV7-2 and TRBJ2-3, with D tentatively TRBD1 or TRBD2 (5 bases each). Specimen: memory CD4+ T cells sorted from blood. The sample's subset: CD45RA-negative fraction. The origin of this receptor is a man aged 25 to 40 in good health. CDR3 in amino acids: CASSPQRTPTDTQYF. The CDR3 DNA reads as TGTGCCAGCAGCCCCCAGCGGACACCCACAGATACGCAGTATTTT.